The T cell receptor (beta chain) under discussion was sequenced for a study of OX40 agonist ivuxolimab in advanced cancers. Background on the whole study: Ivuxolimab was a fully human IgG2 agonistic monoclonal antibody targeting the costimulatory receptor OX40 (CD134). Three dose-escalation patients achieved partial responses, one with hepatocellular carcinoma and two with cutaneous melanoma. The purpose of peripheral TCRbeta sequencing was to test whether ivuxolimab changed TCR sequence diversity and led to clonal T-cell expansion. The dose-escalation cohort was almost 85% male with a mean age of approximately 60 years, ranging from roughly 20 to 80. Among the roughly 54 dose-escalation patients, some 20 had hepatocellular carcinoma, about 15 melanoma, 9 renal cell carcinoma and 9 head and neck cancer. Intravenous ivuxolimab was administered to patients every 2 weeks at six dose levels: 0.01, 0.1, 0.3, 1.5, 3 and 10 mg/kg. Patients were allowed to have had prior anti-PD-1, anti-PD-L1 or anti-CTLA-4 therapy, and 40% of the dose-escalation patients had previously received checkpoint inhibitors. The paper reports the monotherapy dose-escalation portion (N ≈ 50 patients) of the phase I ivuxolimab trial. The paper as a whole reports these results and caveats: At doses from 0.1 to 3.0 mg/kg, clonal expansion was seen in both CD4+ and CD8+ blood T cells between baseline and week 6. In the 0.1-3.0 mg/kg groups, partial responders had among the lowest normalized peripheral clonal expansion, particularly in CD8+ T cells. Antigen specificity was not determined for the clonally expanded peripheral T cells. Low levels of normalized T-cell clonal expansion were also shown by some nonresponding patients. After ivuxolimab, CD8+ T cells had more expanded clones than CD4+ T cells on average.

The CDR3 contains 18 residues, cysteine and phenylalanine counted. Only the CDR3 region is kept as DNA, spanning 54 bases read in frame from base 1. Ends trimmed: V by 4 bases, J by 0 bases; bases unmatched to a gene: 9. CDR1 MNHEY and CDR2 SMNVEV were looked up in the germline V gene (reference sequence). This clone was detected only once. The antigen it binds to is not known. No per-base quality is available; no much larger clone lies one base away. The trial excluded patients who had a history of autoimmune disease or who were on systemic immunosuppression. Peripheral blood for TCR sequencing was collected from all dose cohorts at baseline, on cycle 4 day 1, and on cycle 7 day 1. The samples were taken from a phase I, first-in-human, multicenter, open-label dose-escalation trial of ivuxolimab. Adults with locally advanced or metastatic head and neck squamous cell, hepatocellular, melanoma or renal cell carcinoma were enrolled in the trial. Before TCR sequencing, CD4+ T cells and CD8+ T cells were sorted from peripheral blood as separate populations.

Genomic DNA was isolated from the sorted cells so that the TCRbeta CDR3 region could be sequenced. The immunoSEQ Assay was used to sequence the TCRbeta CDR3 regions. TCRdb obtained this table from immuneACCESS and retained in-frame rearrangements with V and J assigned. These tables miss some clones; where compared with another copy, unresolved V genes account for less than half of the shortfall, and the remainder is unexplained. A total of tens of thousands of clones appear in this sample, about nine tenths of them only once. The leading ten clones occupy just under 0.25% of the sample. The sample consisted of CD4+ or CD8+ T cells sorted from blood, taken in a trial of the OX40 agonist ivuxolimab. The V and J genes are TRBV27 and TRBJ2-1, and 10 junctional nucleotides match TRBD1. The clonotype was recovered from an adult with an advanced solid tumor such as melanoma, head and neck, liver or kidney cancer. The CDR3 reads CASSSGQGVTNSYNEQFF. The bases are TGTGCCAGCAGTTCCGGACAGGGGGTGACCAACTCCTACAATGAGCAGTTCTTC.